One and the same sample provided the 4 T cell receptor beta chains below, sequenced in a study of T cell responses to AZD1222 COVID-19 vaccine. Sequencing was performed with immunoSEQ multiplex PCR; in TCRdb, only in-frame clones are kept and a portion is missing. The sample holds about 120,000 clones, approximately 83% seen once. Material: peripheral blood, obtained on day 0 of AZD1222 vaccination. The receptors originated from an adult in good health.

The chain combines TRBV11-3 with TRBJ2-5, with TRBD2 as a possible D gene (5 bases). From germline, CDR1 is SGHNT and CDR2 YENEEA. The CDR3 runs to 11 residues. Trimming took 5 bases from V and 13 from J, leaving 14 bases between them. This CDR3 reads CASSPRGLVYF. For the CDR3, the DNA is TGTGCCAGCAGCCCACGGGGTCTGGTGTACTTC.

The genes are TRBV6-5 and TRBJ2-2; no reliable D call. Germline V lookup: CDR1 MNHEY, CDR2 SVGAGI. V was trimmed by 2 bases and J by 6 bases, leaving 7 bases between them. This CDR3 contains 13 residues. The CDR3 DNA follows: TGTGCCAGCAGTTACGATTACCCCGGGGAGCTGTTTTTT. Translating gives CASSYDYPGELFF.

The rearrangement joins TRBV6-6 to TRBJ1-4; 8 bases are shared with TRBD1. The CDR3 length is 15 residues. V trimming: 2 bases; J trimming: 3 bases; junction bases outside the gene matches: 2. Germline V gene sequence: CDR1 MNHNY, CDR2 SVGAGI (reference sequence). This chain's CDR3 is CASSYQGAANEKLFF. CDR3 sequence (DNA): TGTGCCAGCAGTTACCAGGGGGCGGCTAATGAAAAACTGTTTTTT.

V usage is TRBV5-8 and J usage is TRBJ2-5; 10 bases fit TRBD1. CDR3 length: 16 residues. Germline V gene data show CDR1 as SGHTS and CDR2 as YDEGEE. V was clipped by 0 bases and J by 11 bases; unmatched bases: 13. CDR3: CASSLEGAGTGENQYF. CDR3 bases: TGTGCCAGCAGCTTGGAGGGCGCCGGGACAGGGGAGAATCAGTACTTC.